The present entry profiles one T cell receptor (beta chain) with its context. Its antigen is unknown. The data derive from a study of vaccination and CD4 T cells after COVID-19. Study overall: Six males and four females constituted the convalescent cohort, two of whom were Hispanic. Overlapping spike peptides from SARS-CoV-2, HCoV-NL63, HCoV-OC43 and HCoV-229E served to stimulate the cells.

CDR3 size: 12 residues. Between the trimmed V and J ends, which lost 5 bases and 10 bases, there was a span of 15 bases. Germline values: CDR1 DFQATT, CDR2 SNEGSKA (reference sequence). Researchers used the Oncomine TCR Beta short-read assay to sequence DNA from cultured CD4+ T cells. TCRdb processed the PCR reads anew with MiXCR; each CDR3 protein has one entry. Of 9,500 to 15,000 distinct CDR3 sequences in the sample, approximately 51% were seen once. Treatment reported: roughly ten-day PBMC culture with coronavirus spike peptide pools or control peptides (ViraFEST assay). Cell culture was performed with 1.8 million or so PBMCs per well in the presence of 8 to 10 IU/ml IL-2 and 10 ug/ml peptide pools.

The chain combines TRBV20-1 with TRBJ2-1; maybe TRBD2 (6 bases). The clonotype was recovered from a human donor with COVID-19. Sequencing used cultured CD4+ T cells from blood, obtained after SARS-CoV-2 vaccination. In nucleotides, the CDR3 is TGCAGTGCTCGACGGGACTCCAAAGAGCAGTTCTTC. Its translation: CSARRDSKEQFF.